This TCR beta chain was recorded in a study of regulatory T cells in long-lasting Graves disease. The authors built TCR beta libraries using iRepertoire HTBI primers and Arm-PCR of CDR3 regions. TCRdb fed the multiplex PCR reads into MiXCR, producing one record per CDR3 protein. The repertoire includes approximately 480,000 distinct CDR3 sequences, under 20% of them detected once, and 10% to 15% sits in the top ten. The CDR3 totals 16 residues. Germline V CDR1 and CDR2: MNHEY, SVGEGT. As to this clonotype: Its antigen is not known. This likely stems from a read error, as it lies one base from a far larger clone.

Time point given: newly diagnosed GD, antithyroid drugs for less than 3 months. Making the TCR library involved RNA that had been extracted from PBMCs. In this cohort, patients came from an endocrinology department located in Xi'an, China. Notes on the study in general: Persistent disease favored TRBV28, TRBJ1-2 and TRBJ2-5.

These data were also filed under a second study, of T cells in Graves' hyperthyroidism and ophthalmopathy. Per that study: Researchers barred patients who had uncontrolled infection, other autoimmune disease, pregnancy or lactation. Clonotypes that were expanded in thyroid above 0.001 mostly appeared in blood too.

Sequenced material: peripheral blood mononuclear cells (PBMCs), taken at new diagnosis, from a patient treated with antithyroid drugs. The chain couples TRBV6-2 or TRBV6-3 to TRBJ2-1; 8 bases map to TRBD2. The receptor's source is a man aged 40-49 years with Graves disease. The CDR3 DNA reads TGTGCCATCAGTGAGATGTCTAGCGGGTTCCACAATGAGCAGTTCTTC. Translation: CAISEMSSGFHNEQFF.